What follows are 15 T cell receptor beta chains derived from one specimen sequenced in a study of blood T cell repertoires in COVID-19. Measured with immunoSEQ multiplex PCR; TCRdb has only the in-frame clones, and not every one. In the table there are some 83,000 clones, roughly 86% of which are singletons. The sample comprised peripheral blood. The receptors were gathered from a human donor in a cohort sampled during active COVID-19.

The chain links TRBV15 to TRBJ2-5; TRBD2 matches at 9 bases. The CDR3 contains 16 residues. The V and J ends lost 1 base and 2 bases, in that order; junction bases with no gene match: 5. The V gene's germline CDR1 is LNHNV and CDR2 YYDKDF (reference sequence). The CDR3 reads CATSRAGAGGQETQYF. In nucleotides, the CDR3 is TGTGCCACCAGCAGAGCTGGGGCGGGGGGGCAAGAGACCCAGTACTTC.

This clone has a single count. This chain links TRBV7-9 with TRBJ2-5; maybe TRBD2 (5 bases). The CDR3 totals 14 residues. V shed 5 bases and J shed 5 bases, with 15 bases lying between them. Germline V lookup: CDR1 SEHNR, CDR2 FQNEAQ (reference sequence). CDR3 sequence: CASSPGPSWETQYF. CDR3 bases: TGTGCCAGCAGCCCAGGCCCTAGCTGGGAGACCCAGTACTTC.

CDR3 protein: CASSSGPHRSSGNTIYF. DNA for the CDR3: TGTGCCAGCAGCTCAGGGCCCCATCGTAGCTCTGGAAACACCATATATTTT. J is TRBJ1-3 and V is TRBV5-4; D may be TRBD1 (5 bases). In germline, CDR1 is SGHNT, CDR2 YYREEE (reference sequence). The CDR3 sequence is 17 residues long. Trimming cost V 3 bases and J 0 bases, with 16 bases left between them.

The genes are TRBV4-2 and TRBJ1-6; D uncertain. The CDR3 totals 14 residues. CDR1 LGHNA and CDR2 YNFKEQ come from the germline V gene. V shed 4 bases and J shed 2 bases, with 6 bases lying between them. CDR3 coding DNA: TGTGCCAGCAGCCCCGGGGCCTATAATTCACCCCTCCACTTT. It is translated as CASSPGAYNSPLHF.

The sample holds a few counts of this clone. This rearrangement joins TRBV15 to TRBJ2-3; 8 bases align to TRBD2. The CDR3 runs to 18 residues. Germline lookup yields CDR1 LNHNV and CDR2 YYDKDF (reference sequence). With 2 bases clipped from V and 4 bases from J, the junction kept 14 bases outside the gene matches. CDR3 sequence reads: CATSRSWAPGGLADTQYF. The CDR3 bases are TGTGCCACCAGCAGATCATGGGCGCCGGGGGGGCTTGCAGATACGCAGTATTTT.

The J gene is TRBJ1-2, the V gene TRBV11-2, with TRBD1 as a possible D gene (5 bases). The ends were cut back, 0 bases at V and 4 bases at J, with 12 bases in the middle. The CDR3 totals 15 residues. Per germline, CDR1 SGHAT and CDR2 FQNNGV. The CDR3, as DNA: TGTGCCAGCAGCTTAGATCTACAGGTGATCTATGGCTACACCTTC. Residues: CASSLDLQVIYGYTF.

The chain links TRBV21-1 to TRBJ1-2; TRBD1, the D gene given by the table, was not confirmed from the DNA. TRBV21-1 is flagged as a pseudogene. The CDR3 sequence is 10 residues long. The CDR3 region is CASTTGGYTF. In DNA, the CDR3 is TGTGCCAGCACTACAGGGGGCTACACCTTC.

The rearrangement links TRBV2 to TRBJ2-5; 7 nucleotides agree with TRBD1. Losses at the gene ends were 1 base for V and 4 bases for J; bases not matched to a gene: 6. The germline CDR1 and CDR2 sequences are SNHLY and FYNNEI. The CDR3 loop spans 15 amino acids. The CDR3 loop is CASSEEGDRGETQYF. The CDR3 coding sequence is TGTGCCAGCAGTGAAGAGGGGGACAGAGGAGAGACCCAGTACTTC.

The rearrangement joins TRBV18 to TRBJ2-5, with 7 nucleotides matching TRBD1. CDR3 length: 15 amino acids. The germline V gene has CDR1 KGHSH and CDR2 LQKENI. V lost 0 bases, J lost 6 bases, and 7 bases stayed unmatched. CDR3 nucleotide sequence: TGTGCCAGCTCACCACCGGGACAGTCTTGGCAGACCCAGTACTTC. Encoded protein: CASSPPGQSWQTQYF.

J is TRBJ1-2 and V is TRBV19, with TRBD1 as a possible D gene (6 bases). The V and J ends lost 1 base and 6 bases respectively, with 9 bases between them. Germline CDR1 is LNHDA and CDR2 is SQIVND (reference sequence). The CDR3 is made up of 13 amino acids. Here the CDR3 reads CASSIVAGDGYTF. The DNA for the CDR3 is TGTGCCAGTAGTATAGTTGCAGGGGATGGCTACACCTTC.

By frequency in the sample, this clone is medium-sized. The chain employs TRBV27 and TRBJ2-1; 8 nucleotides agree with TRBD1. Germline V lookup: CDR1 MNHEY, CDR2 SMNVEV (reference sequence). The CDR3 loop spans 13 amino acids. V lost 4 bases to trimming and J lost 9 bases; unmatched junction nucleotides: 5. The CDR3: CASSYGQGGEQFF. The CDR3 DNA sequence: TGTGCCAGCAGTTATGGACAGGGCGGTGAGCAGTTCTTC.

The chain carries TRBV2 and TRBJ2-3, with 9 bases aligning to TRBD1. Trimming cost V 5 bases and J 14 bases; bases outside gene matches: 11. This CDR3 comprises 13 residues. CDR1 and CDR2 (germline): SNHLY, FYNNEI. In DNA form, the CDR3 reads TGTGCCAGCAGTCCCGCCCCCGGGACAGGGTTGTATTTT. This codes for CASSPAPGTGLYF.

The chain carries TRBV3-1 (or the pseudogene TRBV3-2) and TRBJ2-5; 7 bases fit TRBD2. Trimming cost V 1 base and J 4 bases; bases outside gene matches: 9. Germline V gene sequence: CDR1 LGHDT, CDR2 YNNKEL (reference sequence). This CDR3 has 16 residues. The CDR3, as DNA: TGTGCCAGCAGCCAAGCCTCGGGGGGAGGTAGAGAGACCCAGTACTTC. This encodes CASSQASGGGRETQYF.

V gene TRBV3-1 (or the pseudogene TRBV3-2) combines with J gene TRBJ1-5, with 8 nucleotides matching TRBD1. The CDR3 spans 14 residues. Unmatched junction bases numbered 2, after V lost 0 bases and J lost 7 bases. The germline CDR1 and CDR2 sequences are LGHDT and YNNKEL (reference sequence). CDR3 DNA sequence: TGTGCCAGCAGCCAAGATTCAGGGGGCCAGCCCCAGCATTTT. Its translation: CASSQDSGGQPQHF.

This clone has a handful of counts. The CDR3 region is CASSQLLAPLSYNEQFF. Written as DNA, the CDR3 is TGCGCCAGCAGCCAGTTGTTAGCGCCTCTCTCCTACAATGAGCAGTTCTTC. The chain combines TRBV4-1 with TRBJ2-1; tentatively, D is TRBD2 (5 bases). V shed 3 bases and J shed 0 bases, with 15 bases lying between them. The CDR3 contains 17 residues. Germline V lookup: CDR1 MGHRA, CDR2 YSYEKL.